The 3 T cell receptor beta chains in this list originate from one sample, sequenced in a study of immune cell composition in non-small cell lung cancer (dated by TCRdb to about 2017). Normal lung samples were non-adjacent lung tissue taken as far from the tumour as possible, at least 3 cm away, from the same patient. The method was the immunoSEQ multiplex PCR assay. TCRdb stores this immuneACCESS table with in-frame sequences only. Part of the clones is absent; in the studies checked, under half of the shortfall reflects unresolved V genes, and no reason is known for the rest. In all, the sample holds roughly 5,100 clones, and about 88% of those were seen once. In total, the top ten clones hold 5.8% of the sample. The sequenced sample consisted of non-adjacent lung tissue. The source of these receptors is a human donor with non-small cell lung cancer. Some clones in this sample may be carry-over from other donors' samples.

The chain employs TRBV5-5 and TRBJ1-2, with D unclear. Germline CDR1 SGHKS, CDR2 YYEKEE (reference sequence). V lost 1 base, J lost 4 bases, and 5 bases lay in between. There are 12 residues in the CDR3. In DNA, the CDR3 is TGTGCCAGCAGCTTGAACACCTATGGCTACACCTTC. Its translation is CASSLNTYGYTF.

This clone was observed once. The gene calls are TRBV5-6 and TRBJ2-4, with 9 bases lining up with TRBD1. Losses at the gene ends were 3 bases for V and 10 bases for J; bases not matched to a gene: 8. The CDR3 sequence is 14 residues long. CDR1 and CDR2 from the germline V gene are SGHDT and YYEEEE. Written as DNA, the CDR3 is TGTGCCAGCAGCTACCGGGACAGGGTCCCAATTCAGTACTTC. Amino acid sequence: CASSYRDRVPIQYF. Complete variable domain (other parts from reference TRBV5-6 and TRBJ2-4): DAGVTQSPTHLIKTRGQQVTLRCSPKSGHDTVSWYQQALGQGPQFIFQYYEEEERQRGNFPDRFSGHQFPNYSSELNVNALLLGDSALYLCASSYRDRVPIQYFGAGTRLSVL.

The chain recombines TRBV9 with TRBJ2-3, with unresolved D. Germline V CDR1 and CDR2: SGDLS, YYNGEE. The CDR3 spans 17 residues. V lost 2 bases and J 0 bases, leaving 16 bases between the germline ends. The DNA of the CDR3 is TGTGCCAGCAGCGTCGGCCCCTTGACTTCCAGCACAGATACGCAGTATTTT. This sequence encodes CASSVGPLTSSTDTQYF. Drawing the rest from reference TRBV9 and TRBJ2-3, the complete variable domain is DSGVTQTPKHLITATGQRVTLRCSPRSGDLSVYWYQQSLDQGLQFLIQYYNGEERAKGNILERFSAQQFPDLHSELNLSSLELGDSALYFCASSVGPLTSSTDTQYFGPGTRLTVL.